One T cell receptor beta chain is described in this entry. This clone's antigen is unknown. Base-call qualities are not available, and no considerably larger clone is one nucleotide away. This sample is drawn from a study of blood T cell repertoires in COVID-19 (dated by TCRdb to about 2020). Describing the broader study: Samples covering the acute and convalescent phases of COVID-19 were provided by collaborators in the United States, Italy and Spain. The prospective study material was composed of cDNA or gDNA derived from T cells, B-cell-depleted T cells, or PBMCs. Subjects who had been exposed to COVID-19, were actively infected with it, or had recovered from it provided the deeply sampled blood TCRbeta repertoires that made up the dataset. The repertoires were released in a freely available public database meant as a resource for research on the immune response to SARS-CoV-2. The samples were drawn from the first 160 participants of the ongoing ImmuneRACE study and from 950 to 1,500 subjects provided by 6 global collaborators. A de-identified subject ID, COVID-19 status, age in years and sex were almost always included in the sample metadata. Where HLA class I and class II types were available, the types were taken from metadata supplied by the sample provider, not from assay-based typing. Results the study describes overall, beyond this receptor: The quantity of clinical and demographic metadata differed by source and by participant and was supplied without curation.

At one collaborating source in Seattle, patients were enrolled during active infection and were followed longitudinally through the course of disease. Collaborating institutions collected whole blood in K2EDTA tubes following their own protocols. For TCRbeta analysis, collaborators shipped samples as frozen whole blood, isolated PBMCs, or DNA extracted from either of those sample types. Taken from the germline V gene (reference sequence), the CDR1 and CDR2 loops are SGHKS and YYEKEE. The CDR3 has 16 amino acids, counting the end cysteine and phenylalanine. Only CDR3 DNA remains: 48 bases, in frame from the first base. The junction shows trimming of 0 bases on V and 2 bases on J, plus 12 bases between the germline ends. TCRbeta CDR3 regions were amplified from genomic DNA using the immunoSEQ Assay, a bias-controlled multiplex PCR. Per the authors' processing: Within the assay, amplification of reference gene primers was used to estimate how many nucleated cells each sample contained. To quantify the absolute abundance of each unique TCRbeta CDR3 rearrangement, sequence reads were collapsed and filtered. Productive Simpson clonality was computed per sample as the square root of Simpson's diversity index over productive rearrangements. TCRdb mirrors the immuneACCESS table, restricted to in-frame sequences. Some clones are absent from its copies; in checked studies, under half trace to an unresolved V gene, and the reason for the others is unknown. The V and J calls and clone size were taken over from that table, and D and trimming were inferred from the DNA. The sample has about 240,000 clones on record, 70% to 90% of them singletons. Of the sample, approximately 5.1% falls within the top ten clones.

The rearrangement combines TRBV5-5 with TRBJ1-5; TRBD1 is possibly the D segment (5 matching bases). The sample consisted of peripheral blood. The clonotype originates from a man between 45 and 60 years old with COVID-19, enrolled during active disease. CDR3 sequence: CASSLVGGNGNQPQHF. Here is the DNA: TGTGCCAGCAGCTTGGTCGGGGGTAACGGCAATCAGCCCCAGCATTTT.